The 31 T cell receptor beta chains given below trace back to one sample, sequenced in a study of CD8 T cells in ankylosing spondylitis. TCRdb ran MiXCR on the 5' RACE reads and lists one entry per CDR3 protein. The sample contains around 150,000 distinct CDR3 sequences, just under 7.5% of which appear only once. Sequenced input: blood, either unsorted or a sorted T cell fraction (not recorded which). These receptors were obtained from a female donor with ankylosing spondylitis or in good health (not recorded which).

The chain uses TRBV18 and TRBJ2-2; no definite D call. V lost 3 bases to trimming and J lost 7 bases, with 12 bases between them. The CDR3 length is 14 residues. Germline CDR1 reads KGHSH; CDR2 reads LQKENI. The CDR3 spells CASSPLPSGGELFF. The CDR3 DNA reads as TGTGCCAGCTCACCGCTACCTTCAGGCGGGGAGCTGTTTTTT.

This clonotype has ten or more counts. The rearrangement uses TRBV4-1 and TRBJ1-4; D possibly corresponds to TRBD1 (5 bases). Trimming took 4 bases from V and 4 from J, leaving 13 bases between them. CDR3 length: 15 amino acids. Germline V lookup: CDR1 MGHRA, CDR2 YSYEKL. Written as DNA, the CDR3 is TGCGCCAGCAGCCCTCCGGCAGGGATTAATGAAAAACTGTTTTTT. Its translation is CASSPPAGINEKLFF.

The chain combines TRBV5-6 with TRBJ2-1, with 7 bases lining up with TRBD1. Germline lookup yields CDR1 SGHDT and CDR2 YYEEEE. V dropped 1 base and J dropped 8; count of bases not matched to a gene: 9. CDR3 size: 15 residues. CDR3 sequence: CASSLPRQGEDEQFF. The CDR3 DNA follows: TGTGCCAGCAGCTTGCCCAGACAGGGTGAGGATGAGCAGTTCTTC. Looking up the rest from reference TRBV5-6 and TRBJ2-1 gives the full variable domain: DAGVTQSPTHLIKTRGQQVTLRCSPKSGHDTVSWYQQALGQGPQFIFQYYEEEERQRGNFPDRFSGHQFPNYSSELNVNALLLGDSALYLCASSLPRQGEDEQFFGPGTRLTVL.

This clonotype appeared many times. In DNA form, the CDR3 reads TGTGCCAGCAGCCACTTCGGGGAGAGCGGCTACACCTTC. It encodes CASSHFGESGYTF. This chain uses TRBV4-2 with TRBJ1-2; no firm D call. V shed 3 bases and J shed 8 bases, with 13 bases lying between them. This CDR3 spans 13 amino acids. The germline V gene has CDR1 LGHNA and CDR2 YNFKEQ.

At least ten counts were recorded for this clonotype. This chain joins TRBV5-6 and TRBJ1-1; perhaps TRBD1 as D (6 bases). Looked up from germline, CDR1 is SGHDT and CDR2 is YYEEEE. This CDR3 has 13 residues. V dropped 0 bases and J dropped 11 bases, with 14 bases sitting between them. The CDR3, as DNA: TGTGCCAGCAGCTTGGTTGTGGGGGCCGGTGCTTTCTTT. Translating it yields CASSLVVGAGAFF. The whole variable domain, filled in from reference TRBV5-6 and TRBJ1-1, reads DAGVTQSPTHLIKTRGQQVTLRCSPKSGHDTVSWYQQALGQGPQFIFQYYEEEERQRGNFPDRFSGHQFPNYSSELNVNALLLGDSALYLCASSLVVGAGAFFGQGTRLTVV.

This clonotype was seen at least ten times. The chain is built from TRBV7-9 and TRBJ2-1; TRBD2 aligns across 9 bases. The J segment lost 8 bases and the V segment lost 5 bases, leaving 13 bases of the junction unmatched. The CDR3 runs to 16 residues. CDR1 and CDR2 from the germline V gene are SEHNR and FQNEAQ (reference sequence). The CDR3 sequence: CASSAIGGGAAHEQFF. The CDR3, as DNA: TGTGCCAGCAGCGCAATAGGCGGGGGGGCGGCTCATGAGCAGTTCTTC.

This clonotype was seen many times. The chain is built from TRBV6-6 and TRBJ2-1; 10 nucleotides match TRBD2. J gave up 0 bases and V 3 bases, and 14 bases lay outside the gene matches. Germline V gene data show CDR1 as MNHNY and CDR2 as SVGAGI (reference sequence). CDR3 length equals 20 residues. CDR3 amino acids: CASSYLSAGGSVGSYNEQFF. Here the CDR3 DNA reads TGTGCCAGCAGTTATCTCTCAGCGGGGGGGTCGGTGGGCTCCTACAATGAGCAGTTCTTC.

This clonotype has a count of ten or more. CDR3 DNA: TGCAGTGCTAGTGTCGGGAACGCGGATAATCAGCCCCAGCATTTT. This translates into CSASVGNADNQPQHF. The chain links TRBV20-1 to TRBJ1-5, with unresolved D. CDR1 is DFQATT and CDR2 is SNEGSKA in the germline V gene (reference sequence). The CDR3 loop spans 15 amino acids. V was trimmed by 3 bases and J by 4 bases, leaving 16 bases between them.

This clonotype was observed at least ten times. The genes are TRBV12-3 or TRBV12-4 and TRBJ1-2; D is possibly TRBD1 (6 bases). Trimming removed 6 bases from V and 9 bases from J, with 17 bases in between. This CDR3 spans 13 amino acids. The CDR3 loop is CASRRGTHTRYTF. CDR3 sequence (DNA): TGTGCCAGCAGACGCGGGACACATACTCGCTACACCTTC.

This clonotype occurred a few times. The rearrangement links TRBV28 to TRBJ2-1; TRBD2 matches 10 bases. The ends lost 6 bases at V and 8 bases at J; junction bases unmatched: 10. The CDR3 is 15 amino acids. Germline lookup yields CDR1 MDHEN and CDR2 SYDVKM. CDR3 loop: CASSRGLAASDEQFF. In DNA, the CDR3 is TGTGCCAGCAGCCGAGGACTAGCGGCCAGCGATGAGCAGTTCTTC.

This clonotype was seen many times. The V gene is TRBV5-1, the J gene TRBJ1-1; TRBD1 aligns across 7 bases. The CDR3 loop spans 14 amino acids. The germline V gene encodes CDR1 SGHRS and CDR2 YFSETQ. The ends lost 4 bases at V and 5 bases at J; junction bases unmatched: 8. For the CDR3, the DNA is TGCGCCAGCAGCCACTCGACAGGGCTTACTGAAGCTTTCTTT. Its translation: CASSHSTGLTEAFF.

This clonotype was detected many times. V gene TRBV28 combines with J gene TRBJ2-3, with 7 positions matching TRBD2. Germline CDR1 reads MDHEN; CDR2 reads SYDVKM. This CDR3 contains 16 residues. Unmatched junction bases numbered 14, after V lost 5 bases and J lost 6 bases. The CDR3 DNA sequence: TGTGCCAGCAGTCCCTCGACTAGCCACACCACGGATACGCAGTATTTT. Residues: CASSPSTSHTTDTQYF.

The sample holds many counts of this clonotype. CDR3 region: CASSPSGYGYTF. Here the CDR3 DNA reads TGTGCCAGCAGCCCTAGCGGTTATGGCTACACCTTC. V is TRBV7-9 and J is TRBJ1-2; no reliable D call. CDR1 and CDR2 from the germline V gene are SEHNR and FQNEAQ (reference sequence). V lost 5 bases and J lost 5, with 9 bases in between. The CDR3 spans 12 residues.

The CDR3 protein is CASSLGASPHGTEAFF. The CDR3 region has the DNA TGCGCCAGCAGCTTGGGTGCATCTCCTCATGGCACTGAAGCTTTCTTT. This rearrangement joins TRBV5-1 to TRBJ1-1, with D unclear. Germline V gene data show CDR1 as SGHRS and CDR2 as YFSETQ. Trimming stripped 0 bases from V and 4 bases from J, with 16 bases between. The CDR3 is 16 residues long.

This clonotype was found many times. CDR3 sequence: CASSLGTSGGADTQYF. The CDR3 DNA reads as TGTGCCAGCAGCCTTGGGACTAGCGGGGGGGCAGATACGCAGTATTTT. The rearrangement uses TRBV9 and TRBJ2-3, with 16 bases aligning to TRBD2. Trimming took 4 bases from V and 4 from J; bases not matched to a gene: 3. This CDR3 contains 16 residues. Germline V gives CDR1 SGDLS, CDR2 YYNGEE.

This clonotype was recorded many times. CDR3 loop: CASSFGLAGYEQYF. In nucleotides, the CDR3 is TGTGCCAGCAGCTTCGGACTAGCGGGGTACGAGCAGTACTTC. The J gene is TRBJ2-7, the V gene TRBV7-2, with TRBD2 identical over 12 bases. The CDR3 spans 14 residues. V lost 3 bases to trimming and J lost 4 bases; unmatched junction nucleotides: 1. The germline V gene has CDR1 SGHTA and CDR2 FQGNSA.

The genes are TRBV28 and TRBJ1-2; D not certain. Germline values: CDR1 MDHEN, CDR2 SYDVKM. This CDR3 region has 12 residues. The germline V and J ends were trimmed by 7 bases and 10 bases, with 16 bases remaining between them. DNA of the CDR3: TGTGCCAGCAAAATATTCAGTGAACCCTACACCTTC. It is translated as CASKIFSEPYTF.

This clonotype was counted between two and nine times. The rearrangement joins TRBV12-3 or TRBV12-4 to TRBJ2-7; 9 bases match TRBD1. Germline trimming cut 4 bases from V and 2 bases from J; bases unmatched to any gene: 9. This CDR3 contains 16 residues. The CDR3 nucleotides are TGTGCCAGCAGTTCCTCTCCCGGGACAGGGCCCTACGAGCAGTACTTC. It encodes CASSSSPGTGPYEQYF.

The chain links TRBV5-1 to TRBJ2-5; 13 positions match TRBD2. This CDR3 has 19 residues. V was clipped by 6 bases and J by 5 bases; unmatched bases: 19. Germline loops: CDR1 SGHRS, CDR2 YFSETQ. CDR3 region: CASTPRRTSGGPVRETQYF. The DNA of the CDR3 is TGCGCCAGCACCCCTCGCCGGACTAGCGGGGGACCGGTGAGGGAGACCCAGTACTTC.

In its sample, this clonotype was seen a few times. The chain carries TRBV13 and TRBJ1-1, with D perhaps matching TRBD1 (5 bases). The CDR3 is 14 amino acids. V was shortened by 3 bases and J by 4 bases, with 12 bases between the two germline ends. Germline CDR1 reads PRHDT; CDR2 reads FYEKMQ (reference sequence). The CDR3 loop is CASSLQGWGTEAFF. As DNA, the CDR3 is TGTGCCAGCAGCTTGCAGGGTTGGGGCACTGAAGCTTTCTTT.

Many counts were recorded for this clonotype. This chain links TRBV10-3 with TRBJ2-3, with 9 bases lining up with TRBD1. CDR3 length: 15 amino acids. CDR1 and CDR2 from the germline V gene are ENHRY and SYGVKD. The junction had 6 bases not matched to a gene; V was cut back by 6 bases and J by 2 bases. CDR3 sequence reads: CAIRPQGAPTDTQYF. The CDR3 DNA reads as TGTGCCATCAGGCCACAGGGGGCGCCCACAGATACGCAGTATTTT.

This chain links TRBV7-2 with TRBJ2-1; 10 positions match TRBD1. Germline V gene sequence: CDR1 SGHTA, CDR2 FQGNSA. This CDR3 region has 15 residues. The V gene end was trimmed by 5 bases and the J gene end by 3 bases; junction bases not matched to a gene: 4. The CDR3 spells CASSRRDRGYNEQFF. In nucleotides, the CDR3 is TGTGCCAGCAGCCGCCGGGACAGGGGCTACAATGAGCAGTTCTTC.

This clonotype showed up many times. The V and J genes are TRBV20-1 and TRBJ2-5; 9 nucleotides line up with TRBD2. Germline lookup yields CDR1 DFQATT and CDR2 SNEGSKA (reference sequence). The CDR3 is made up of 14 amino acids. The trim removed 5 bases at V and 5 bases at J, leaving 9 bases unmatched. As DNA, the CDR3 is TGCAGTGCTGGCTCGGGACTAGCAGTTGAGACCCAGTACTTC. Residues: CSAGSGLAVETQYF.

Many counts were recorded for this clonotype. The V gene is TRBV10-3, the J gene TRBJ1-3; TRBD1 is a possible D gene (5 bases). CDR3 length: 14 residues. CDR1 is ENHRY, CDR2 SYGVKD, per germline. The V end lost 7 bases, the J end lost 0 bases, and 10 bases lay between the germline ends. Here the CDR3 reads CAIKPGTSGNTIYF. The CDR3 DNA reads TGTGCCATCAAGCCAGGGACCTCTGGAAACACCATATATTTT.

This chain links TRBV12-3 or TRBV12-4 with TRBJ2-2, with 10 bases aligning to TRBD1. The V gene end was trimmed by 7 bases and the J gene end by 4 bases; junction bases not matched to a gene: 6. The CDR3 runs 15 residues. CDR3 sequence reads: CASKTGGAGTGELFF. The DNA of the CDR3 is TGTGCCAGCAAGACAGGGGGCGCGGGCACCGGGGAGCTGTTTTTT.

This clonotype has ten or more counts. The genes are TRBV7-9 and TRBJ2-2; TRBD2 matches 7 bases. This CDR3 contains 14 residues. Germline CDR1 and CDR2: SEHNR and FQNEAQ (reference sequence). V trimming: 4 bases; J trimming: 6 bases; junction bases outside the gene matches: 5. CDR3 in amino acids: CASSWRGRAGELFF. For the CDR3, the DNA is TGTGCCAGCAGCTGGAGAGGGAGGGCCGGGGAGCTGTTTTTT.

There are many counts of this clonotype. The genes are TRBV2 and TRBJ2-7, with TRBD1 matching 9 bases. The CDR3 contains 13 residues. J gave up 6 bases and V 6 bases, and 6 bases lay outside the gene matches. Per the germline V gene, CDR1 is SNHLY and CDR2 is FYNNEI. CDR3 amino acids: CASSPGQGTEQYF. The CDR3 nucleotides read TGTGCCAGCAGCCCTGGACAGGGGACCGAGCAGTACTTC. The entire variable domain, with the rest obtained from reference TRBV2 and TRBJ2-7, is as follows: EPEVTQTPSHQVTQMGQEVILRCVPISNHLYFYWYRQILGQKVEFLVSFYNNEISEKSEIFDDQFSVERPDGSNFTLKIRSTKLEDSAMYFCASSPGQGTEQYFGPGTRLTVT.

To note about this clonotype: The junction does not match germline at one end; this may be a read error. The rearrangement joins TRBV7-9 to TRBJ2-1, with 12 bases lining up with TRBD1. The CDR3 is made up of 15 amino acids. In germline, CDR1 is SEHNR, CDR2 FQNEAQ (reference sequence). CDR3 region: CASSLEGQGAHEQFF. The CDR3 DNA follows: TGTGCCAGTAGCTTAGAGGGACAGGGGGCCCATGAGCAGTTCTTC.

This clonotype was detected ten times or more. The V gene is TRBV29-1, the J gene TRBJ1-2; D is possibly TRBD1 (5 bases). V lost 6 bases and J lost 0, with 14 bases in between. CDR3 size: 14 residues. Germline CDR1 is SQVTM and CDR2 is ANQGSEA. In DNA form, the CDR3 reads TGCAGCGTGCGGGGGGGAGATCCTAACTATGGCTACACCTTC. Translated, it gives CSVRGGDPNYGYTF. The entire variable domain, with the rest obtained from reference TRBV29-1 and TRBJ1-2, is as follows: SAVISQKPSRDICQRGTSLTIQCQVDSQVTMMFWYRQQPGQSLTLIATANQGSEATYESGFVIDKFPISRPNLTFSTLTVSNMSPEDSSIYLCSVRGGDPNYGYTFGSGTRLTVV.

The table lists this clonotype with many counts. This chain connects TRBV12-3 or TRBV12-4 to TRBJ1-2; possibly TRBD1 for D (6 bases). V lost 2 bases and J 12 bases, leaving 19 bases between the germline ends. The CDR3 is made up of 14 amino acids. The CDR3 DNA is TGTGCCAGCAGTTTAACGGCAGGGGCCCTGACCCACACCTTC. This sequence encodes CASSLTAGALTHTF.

This clonotype was observed at least ten times. V gene TRBV4-2 combines with J gene TRBJ2-5; D possibly matches TRBD1 or TRBD2 (6 bases each). V was cut by 0 bases and J by 7 bases, with 15 bases left in between. The CDR3 loop spans 15 amino acids. Germline V gene lookup returns CDR1 LGHNA and CDR2 YNFKEQ. CDR3 sequence: CASSQDLGGPGTQYF. The CDR3 region has the DNA TGTGCCAGCAGCCAAGATCTAGGGGGGCCCGGGACCCAGTACTTC.